This T cell receptor beta chain was found in a study of response to subunit inactivated influenza vaccine (dated by TCRdb to the late 2010s). With respect to the entire study: Deep quantitative profiling of the T cell receptor repertoire was used in the study to follow responses to a trivalent subunit inactivated influenza vaccine. What the authors observed across the whole study: According to the authors, only a limited number of new T cells may be recruited by each seasonal influenza vaccination.

This clonotype turned up a few times. Which antigen it targets is not known. Per-base qualities were not stored, and no clone one base away is much larger. Reading from cysteine to phenylalanine, the CDR3 counts 16 amino acids. CDR3 DNA is the only sequence kept; it has 48 bases, read in frame from the first base. Trimming takes 3 bases from V and 2 bases from J, and the germline ends sit 17 bases apart. CDR1 and CDR2 are read off the germline V gene as KGHSH and LQKENI. Receptor libraries were prepared by RT-PCR. Sequencing used an Illumina HiSeq 2500. TCRdb took the public reads, trimmed them with fastp at Q25, ran MiXCR for clone calling and kept in-frame beta chains. All rows with the same CDR3 protein become a single entry with the most common DNA and genes. This sample lists about 580,000 distinct CDR3 sequences; approximately 15% were detected once. Over 8.5% of the sample rests with the top ten.

The source is a man aged 45-65 years who received an inactivated influenza vaccine. Donor details come from another sample of the same person, matched by shared clones. The chain is made from TRBV18 and TRBJ2-7; the D match is possibly TRBD1 or TRBD2, with 5 bases aligned in each. The material was PBMCs from blood, obtained 11 to 12 days after vaccination. The CDR3 is CASSPYSGTTAYEQYF. The nucleotide sequence is given as TGTGCCAGCTCACCGTATTCCGGGACGACCGCCTACGAGCAGTACTTC.